This is a list of T cell receptor beta chains from one sample in a study of cytomegalovirus exposure and HLA in healthy donors. The method was immunoSEQ multiplex PCR; TCRdb's version includes in-frame clones alone and lacks a portion of them. The sample lists some 140,000 clones; under 80% were seen once. Sequences were obtained from PBMCs. Every receptor here comes from a man aged 25 to 45 in good health and CMV-seronegative. Each CDR3 is given with its conserved first and last residue. The order of the fields is clone size, D gene, J gene, V gene, CDR3 protein, CDR3 DNA. D genes are given only for firm matches. Rows give clone size only sometimes, using once, few, many, or a class for an expanded clone.

>-|-|TRBJ1-5|TRBV27
CASSPLNQPQHF
TGTGCCAGCTCCCCCCTCAATCAGCCCCAGCATTTT
>-|-|TRBJ1-2|TRBV5-4
CASSLDGLRQTYGYTF
TGTGCCAGCAGCTTGGATGGTCTCAGGCAGACCTATGGCTACACCTTC
>-|TRBD1|TRBJ1-1|TRBV6-5
CASSSGQQRNTEAFF
TGTGCCAGCAGTTCGGGACAGCAGCGAAACACTGAAGCTTTCTTT
>few|-|TRBJ1-1|TRBV19
CASSIGALNTEAFF
TGTGCCAGTAGTATAGGCGCTTTGAACACTGAAGCTTTCTTT
>-|-|TRBJ1-5|TRBV15
CATSRETENQPQHF
TGTGCCACCAGCAGAGAGACAGAAAATCAGCCCCAGCATTTT
>-|TRBD1|TRBJ1-1|TRBV7-9
CASSLTTGVSEAFF
TGTGCCAGCAGCTTAACCACAGGGGTCAGTGAAGCTTTCTTT
>-|-|TRBJ1-2|TRBV2
CASSEYMAGGYTF
TGTGCCAGCAGTGAGTACATGGCGGGCGGCTACACCTTC
>-|-|TRBJ2-1|TRBV30
CARGASYNEQFF
TGTGCCCGGGGGGCATCCTACAATGAGCAGTTCTTC
>few|TRBD1|TRBJ2-7|TRBV5-6
CASSEGTASLYEQYF
TGTGCCAGCAGCGAAGGGACAGCGAGTCTCTACGAGCAGTACTTC
>-|TRBD2|TRBJ2-1|TRBV6-5
CASRTSGAYNEQFF
TGTGCCAGCAGGACTAGCGGGGCCTACAATGAGCAGTTCTTC
>-|-|TRBJ1-2|TRBV6-1
CASRAINYGYTF
TGTGCCAGCAGAGCAATTAACTATGGCTACACCTTC
>-|TRBD2|TRBJ2-3|TRBV25-1
CASSPGTSGGVGDTQYF
TGTGCCAGCAGTCCCGGGACTAGCGGGGGGGTAGGAGATACGCAGTATTTT
>-|TRBD2|TRBJ2-7|TRBV28
CASLPTSLGNEQYF
TGTGCCAGCTTACCGACTAGCCTCGGGAACGAGCAGTACTTC
>few|TRBD2|TRBJ2-3|TRBV9
CASSLFSGGGTDTQYF
TGTGCCAGCAGCCTCTTCAGCGGGGGGGGCACAGATACGCAGTATTTT
>-|-|TRBJ1-1|TRBV14
CASSQSWQGWNTEAFF
TGTGCCAGCAGCCAAAGCTGGCAGGGTTGGAACACTGAAGCTTTCTTT
>-|-|TRBJ2-3|TRBV6-6
CASSPDTSTDTQYF
TGTGCCAGCAGTCCCGACACCAGCACAGATACGCAGTATTTT
>-|-|TRBJ1-1|TRBV6-6
CASSAGRGTEAFF
TGTGCCAGCAGTGCCGGACGGGGGACTGAAGCTTTCTTT
>-|TRBD2|TRBJ2-3|TRBV4-2
CASSGGLTSGGTDTQYF
TGTGCCAGCTCAGGGGGGTTGACTAGCGGAGGCACAGATACGCAGTATTTT
>-|-|TRBJ1-3|TRBV6-5
CASSRRGSGNTIYF
TGTGCCAGCAGCCGCAGGGGTTCTGGAAACACCATATATTTT
>once|TRBD1|TRBJ2-7|TRBV25-1
CASSESGRGYEQYF
TGTGCCAGCAGTGAATCCGGCAGGGGGTACGAGCAGTACTTC
>-|-|TRBJ2-2|TRBV14
CASSQAGIGELFF
TGTGCCAGCAGCCAAGCGGGGATCGGGGAGCTGTTTTTT
>-|TRBD1|TRBJ1-4|TRBV7-9
CSSSYRQGGSNEKLFF
TGTTCCAGCAGCTATAGACAGGGAGGCTCTAATGAAAAACTGTTTTTT
>-|-|TRBJ1-4|TRBV15
CATSREAQFVFNEKLFF
TGTGCCACCAGCAGAGAGGCCCAGTTTGTATTTAATGAAAAACTGTTTTTT
>-|TRBD1|TRBJ1-4|TRBV28
CASSPAGTDNEKLFF
TGTGCCAGCAGCCCGGCCGGGACAGATAATGAAAAACTGTTTTTT
>-|-|TRBJ2-7|TRBV10-3
CAITSRADSYEQYF
TGTGCCATCACATCGCGGGCAGATTCCTACGAGCAGTACTTC
>-|-|TRBJ1-4|TRBV4-3
CASSQDKFGEKLFF
TGCGCCAGCAGCCAAGATAAGTTCGGTGAAAAACTGTTTTTT
>-|TRBD1|TRBJ1-1|TRBV18
CASSPLSGTGATEAFF
TGTGCCAGCTCACCGCTCTCCGGGACAGGGGCCACTGAAGCTTTCTTT
>-|-|TRBJ2-7|TRBV6-1
CASSAVGGLSSYEQYF
TGTGCCAGCAGTGCAGTAGGCGGACTAAGCTCCTACGAGCAGTACTTC
>once|-|TRBJ2-5|TRBV13
CASSWTDLSQETQYF
TGTGCCAGCAGCTGGACAGACTTAAGCCAAGAGACCCAGTACTTC
>few|-|TRBJ2-5|TRBV2
CASSYDLQETQYF
TGTGCCAGCAGTTACGACTTGCAAGAGACCCAGTACTTC
>once|TRBD1|TRBJ2-3|TRBV29-1
CSVEGQGGTDTQYF
TGCAGCGTTGAGGGACAGGGTGGTACAGATACGCAGTATTTT
>-|-|TRBJ2-5|TRBV6-6
CASSPNTGSGGETQYF
TGTGCCAGCAGTCCAAATACGGGGTCCGGGGGAGAGACCCAGTACTTC
>-|TRBD1|TRBJ2-7|TRBV5-1
CASSFGQGGDEQYF
TGCGCCAGCAGCTTCGGACAGGGAGGCGACGAGCAGTACTTC
>-|-|TRBJ1-1|TRBV5-1
CASSFRGVGTEAFF
TGCGCCAGCAGCTTCAGGGGCGTAGGCACTGAAGCTTTCTTT
>-|TRBD1|TRBJ1-1|TRBV27
CASRDRGLNTEAFF
TGTGCCAGCAGGGACAGGGGGCTTAACACTGAAGCTTTCTTT
>-|TRBD1|TRBJ2-7|TRBV7-9
CASSLAGQGLGVEQYF
TGTGCCAGCAGCTTAGCGGGACAGGGTCTCGGGGTCGAGCAGTACTTC
>-|-|TRBJ2-1|TRBV13
CASSLGRGTYNEQFF
TGTGCCAGCAGCTTAGGTCGTGGCACCTACAATGAGCAGTTCTTC
>-|-|TRBJ1-2|TRBV25-1
CASSEGGGQGKSGYTF
TGTGCCAGCAGTGAAGGGGGAGGGCAGGGGAAGTCGGGCTACACCTTC
>once|-|TRBJ2-3|TRBV30
CAWADAGKADF
TGTGCCTGGGCTGATGCGGGGAAGGCGGATTTT
>-|TRBD1|TRBJ1-6|TRBV2
CASKGQGAFRNSPLHF
TGTGCCAGCAAAGGCCAGGGGGCTTTTAGGAATTCACCCCTCCACTTT
>once|-|TRBJ2-3|TRBV7-7
CASSWGDSTDTQYF
TGTGCTAGCAGCTGGGGGGACAGCACAGATACGCAGTATTTT
>-|TRBD1|TRBJ1-2|TRBV4-3
CASSQGQGGYGYTF
TGCGCCAGCAGCCAAGGACAGGGAGGCTATGGCTACACCTTC